This TCR beta chain appears in the sequencing data of a study of Ad26.COV2.S vaccination and SARS-CoV-2 variants (dated by TCRdb to 2020 to 2022). For context, the study as a whole: Sequencing of the TCRbeta repertoire served to evaluate the specificity and breadth of SARS-CoV-2-reactive T cell receptors following Ad26.COV2.S vaccination. The TCR-sequenced set comprised around 30 samples: some 19 Ad26.COV2.S vaccine recipients, 5 placebo recipients and 8 SARS-CoV-2 convalescent individuals. Study-wide conclusions, independent of this receptor: After vaccination, substantial breadth of spike-specific CD8+ and CD4+ T cell responses was reported. Comparable non-spike TCR breadth was observed between vaccine and placebo recipients, consistent with only spike being contained in the vaccine. Compared with placebo recipients, Ad26.COV2.S recipients showed higher spike-specific TCR breadth (P = 0.0014). According to the authors, total T cell responses may have been underestimated by the TCR breadth and depth analyses.

The sample's time point, from its label and the paper: individuals recovered from natural SARS-CoV-2 infection. V and J are trimmed by 3 bases and 3 bases, and the gene matches miss 2 bases of the junction. According to the germline V gene, CDR1 reads SGHRS and CDR2 reads YFSETQ. Taken from cysteine to phenylalanine, the CDR3 has 14 residues. The CDR3 DNA has 42 bases and is translated from base 1. The immunoSEQ Assay was used to sequence TCRbeta CDR3 regions. After extraction, genomic DNA underwent amplification by bias-controlled multiplex PCR, followed by high-throughput sequencing. Processing in the source paper ran as follows. To quantify the absolute abundance of each unique TCRbeta CDR3 region, sequences were collapsed and filtered. T cell fraction was estimated by normalizing TCRbeta template counts to usable DNA, with usable DNA measured through amplification of reference genes found in all nucleated cells. Repertoire TCRs were annotated as SARS-CoV-2-specific by exact matching of V gene, CDR3 amino acid sequence and J gene to a known reactive TCR set. The reference SARS-CoV-2 TCR set came from MIRA and was filtered for enrichment in COVID-19-positive ImmuneCODE repertoires, removing public or cross-reactive TCRs. Using the MIRA antigens, annotated TCRs were further analysed by specific ORF or by position within an ORF. Depth was the summed frequency of annotated unique rearrangements, while breadth was defined as annotated unique rearrangements over total unique productive rearrangements. Two-sided Wilcoxon rank-sum tests were used to compare TCR breadth between groups. As stored in TCRdb, this immuneACCESS dataset retains in-frame rearrangements with V and J assigned. A fraction of the clones does not appear; measured against another copy, unresolved V genes explain less than half of the discrepancy, and the remainder lacks a known reason. The DNA was the basis for D and trimming; V, J and clone size are from that table. The sample records more than 150,000 clones, 87% of which are singletons. Of the sample, over 4.5% falls within the top ten clones.

Remarks on this clone: Its target antigen remains unknown. No base quality information exists; no much larger clone differs at one position. The identical CDR3 is also encoded by other nucleotide sequences in the sample.

The specimen was peripheral blood, collected after recovery from COVID-19. The chain is made from TRBV5-1 and TRBJ2-7, and TRBD2 aligns with 11 junction nucleotides. The source is a human donor who had recovered from COVID-19. The base sequence is TGCGCCAGCAGCTCCGGGACTAGCGGCTACGAGCAGTACTTC. Its translation is CASSSGTSGYEQYF.